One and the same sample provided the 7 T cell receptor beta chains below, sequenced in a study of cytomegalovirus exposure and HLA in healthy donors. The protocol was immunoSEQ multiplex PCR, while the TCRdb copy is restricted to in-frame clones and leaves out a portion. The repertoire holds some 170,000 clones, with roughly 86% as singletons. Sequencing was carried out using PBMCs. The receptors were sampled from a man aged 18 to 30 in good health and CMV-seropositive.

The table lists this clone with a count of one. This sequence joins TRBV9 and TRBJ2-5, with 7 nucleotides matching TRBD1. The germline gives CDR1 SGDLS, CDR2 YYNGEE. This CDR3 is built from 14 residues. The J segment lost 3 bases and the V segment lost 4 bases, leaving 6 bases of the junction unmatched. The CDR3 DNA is TGTGCCAGCAGCTCTCGCACAGGGGAAGAGACCCAGTACTTC. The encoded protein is CASSSRTGEETQYF.

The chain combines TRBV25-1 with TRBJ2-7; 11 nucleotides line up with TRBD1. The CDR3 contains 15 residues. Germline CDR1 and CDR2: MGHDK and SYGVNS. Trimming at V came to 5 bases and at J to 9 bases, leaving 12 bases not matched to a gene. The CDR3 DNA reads TGTGCCAGCAGTAACGCGGGACAGGGGGGCGTAGGGCAGTACTTC. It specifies CASSNAGQGGVGQYF.

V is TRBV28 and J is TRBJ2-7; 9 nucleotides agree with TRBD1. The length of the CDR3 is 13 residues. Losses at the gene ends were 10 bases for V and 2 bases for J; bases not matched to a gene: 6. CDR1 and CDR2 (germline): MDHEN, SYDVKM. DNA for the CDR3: TGTGCCACTACAGGGGGCGCGACCTACGAGCAGTACTTC. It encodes CATTGGATYEQYF.

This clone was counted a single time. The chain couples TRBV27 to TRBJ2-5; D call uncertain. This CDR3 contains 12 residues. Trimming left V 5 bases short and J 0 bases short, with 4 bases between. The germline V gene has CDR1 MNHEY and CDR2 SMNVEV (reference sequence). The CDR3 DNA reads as TGTGCCAGCAGTCCAAACCAAGAGACCCAGTACTTC. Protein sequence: CASSPNQETQYF.

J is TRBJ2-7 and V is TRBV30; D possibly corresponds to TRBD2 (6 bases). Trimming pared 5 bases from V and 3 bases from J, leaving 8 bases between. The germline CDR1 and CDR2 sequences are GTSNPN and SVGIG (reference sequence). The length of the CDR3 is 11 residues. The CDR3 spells CAWGGGYEQYF. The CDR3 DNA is TGTGCCTGGGGGGGAGGCTACGAGCAGTACTTC.

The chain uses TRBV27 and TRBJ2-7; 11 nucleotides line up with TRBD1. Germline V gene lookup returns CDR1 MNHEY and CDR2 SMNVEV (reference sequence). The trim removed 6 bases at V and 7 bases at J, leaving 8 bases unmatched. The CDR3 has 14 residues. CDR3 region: CASRGGQGAIEQYF. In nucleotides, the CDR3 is TGTGCCAGCAGAGGAGGACAGGGGGCGATTGAGCAGTACTTC.

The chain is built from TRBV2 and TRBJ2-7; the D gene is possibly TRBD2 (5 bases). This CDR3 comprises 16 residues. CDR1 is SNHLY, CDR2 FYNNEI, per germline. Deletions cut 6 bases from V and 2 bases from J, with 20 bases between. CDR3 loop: CASRQTLQRIAYEQYF. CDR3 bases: TGTGCCAGCAGACAGACTCTCCAGCGGATCGCCTACGAGCAGTACTTC. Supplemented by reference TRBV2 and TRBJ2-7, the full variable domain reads EPEVTQTPSHQVTQMGQEVILRCVPISNHLYFYWYRQILGQKVEFLVSFYNNEISEKSEIFDDQFSVERPDGSNFTLKIRSTKLEDSAMYFCASRQTLQRIAYEQYFGPGTRLTVT.